This T cell receptor beta chain was recorded in a study of T cell repertoires in cytomegalovirus infection. Germline loops: CDR1 MDHEN, CDR2 SYDVKM. V was pared by 1 base and J by 8 bases, with 2 bases of the junction left unmatched. This CDR3 is 14 amino acids long. This clonotype has ten or more counts. TCRdb ran MiXCR on the reads and lists one entry per CDR3 protein. The sample records some 350,000 distinct CDR3 sequences, 15% to 20% being singletons. The chain couples TRBV28 to TRBJ2-2; 9 bases are a match to TRBD2. The sample consisted of PBMCs. The TCR comes from a human donor in good health (CMV status not recorded). Some clones in this sample may be carry-over from other donors' samples. The CDR3 loop reads CASSLSREGGELFF. CDR3 DNA: TGTGCCAGCAGTTTATCGCGGGAGGGAGGGGAGCTGTTTTTT.